The source of this T cell receptor (beta chain) is a study of cytomegalovirus exposure and HLA in healthy donors. General study findings and limits: Cytomegalovirus association was listed for approximately 150 TCR beta chains.

On this clone: Its antigen is as yet unknown.

This CDR3 spans 16 amino acids. Germline V gene data show CDR1 as MGHRA and CDR2 as YSYEKL. V shed 4 bases and J 4 bases; nucleotides not matched to a gene: 8. Produced via immunoSEQ multiplex PCR; TCRdb's table is partial and in-frame only. Among over 250,000 clones, 70% to 90% were seen once, and the ten largest hold over 0.95%. This sequence was found in a woman aged 18-30 years in good health and CMV-seronegative. Sequencing used PBMCs. The V call is TRBV4-1, the J call TRBJ2-1; 9 positions match TRBD1. Written as DNA, the CDR3 is TGCGCCAGCAGCCCCGGACAGGGGCCGCCATACAATGAGCAGTTCTTC. The encoded protein is CASSPGQGPPYNEQFF.